Here is one T cell receptor beta chain with its context. The CDR3 carries no conserved terminal phenylalanine or tryptophan, so it likely arises from a read error. This sample stems from a study of tumor and adjacent non-tumor tissue in lung cancer. RNA was extracted from bulk tissue without any cell sorting. The library came from three nested PCR rounds adapted from ARM-PCR protocols. A single record per CDR3 protein comes from TCRdb applying MiXCR to the multiplex PCR reads. The sample holds tens of thousands of distinct CDR3 sequences; 80% are singletons and the top ten take roughly 15%. The CDR3 sequence is 14 residues long. The germline V gene has CDR1 SGHDT and CDR2 YYEEEE.

This TCR was sampled from a woman aged 50 to 60 with non-small cell lung cancer. This chain connects TRBV5-6 to TRBJ2-2; D tentatively reads TRBD1 or TRBD2 (5 bases each). Sequencing input: lung tumor tissue. CDR3 loop: CVSGLGRNIGELFL. The CDR3 coding sequence is TGTGTCAGCGGTTTGGGACGGAACATCGGGGAGCTGTTTTTG.